This TCR beta chain came from a study of shared clonotypes between healthy human individuals. Study details: The donors, two women and a few men, were aged 18 to 49. Every donor yielded three CD4 naive, three CD4 memory, two CD8 naive and one CD8 memory plate.

This clone was recorded a few times. The authors ran the assay at deep level. The data were produced by immunoSEQ multiplex PCR, yet TCRdb's version contains in-frame clones alone and is incomplete. The data show more than 900,000 clones, approximately 80% seen once. The CDR3 covers 15 residues. Germline assignment: CDR1 MNHEY and CDR2 SVGAGI. The J segment lost 4 bases and the V segment lost 5 bases, leaving 8 bases of the junction unmatched. J is TRBJ1-3 and V is TRBV6-5, with 7 positions matching TRBD1. Sequencing was done on a sample of memory CD4+ T cells from PBMCs. Subset denoted: CD45RA-negative fraction. The TCR was taken from a young man in good health. Some clones in this sample may be carry-over from other donors' samples. CDR3 nucleotide sequence: TGTGCCAGCAGTCCTACAGGGGTAGAAGGAAACACCATATATTTT. Translated: CASSPTGVEGNTIYF.